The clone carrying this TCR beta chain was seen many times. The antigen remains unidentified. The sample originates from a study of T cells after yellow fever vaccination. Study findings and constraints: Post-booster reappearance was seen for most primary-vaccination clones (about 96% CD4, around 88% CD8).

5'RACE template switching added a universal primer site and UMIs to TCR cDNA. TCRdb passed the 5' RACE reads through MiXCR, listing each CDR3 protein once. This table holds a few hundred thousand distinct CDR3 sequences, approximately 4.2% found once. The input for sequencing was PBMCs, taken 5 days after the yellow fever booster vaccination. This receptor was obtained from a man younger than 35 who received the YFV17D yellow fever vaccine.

The CDR3 spells CASSPDRGNGELFF. CDR3 DNA: TGCGCCAGCAGTCCCGACAGGGGAAACGGGGAGCTGTTTTTT. The chain combines TRBV4-3 with TRBJ2-2; 8 nucleotides line up with TRBD1. J lost 7 bases, V lost 6 bases, and 7 bases had no gene match. The V gene's germline CDR1 is LGHNA and CDR2 YSLEER. The CDR3 is made up of 14 amino acids.